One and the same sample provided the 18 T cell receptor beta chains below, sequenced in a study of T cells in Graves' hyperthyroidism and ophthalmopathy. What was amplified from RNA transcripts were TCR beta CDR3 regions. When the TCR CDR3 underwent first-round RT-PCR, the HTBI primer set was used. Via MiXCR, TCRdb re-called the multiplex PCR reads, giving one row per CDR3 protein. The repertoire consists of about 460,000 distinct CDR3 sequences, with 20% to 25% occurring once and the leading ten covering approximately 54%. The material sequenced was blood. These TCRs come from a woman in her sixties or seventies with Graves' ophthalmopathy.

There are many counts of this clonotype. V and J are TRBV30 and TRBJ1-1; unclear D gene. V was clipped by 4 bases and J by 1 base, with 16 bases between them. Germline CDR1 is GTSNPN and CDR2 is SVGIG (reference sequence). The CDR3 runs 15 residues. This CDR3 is CAWTYVVTGNTEAFF. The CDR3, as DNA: TGTGCCTGGACCTACGTAGTGACGGGGAACACTGAAGCTTTCTTT. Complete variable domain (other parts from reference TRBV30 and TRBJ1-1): SQTIHQWPATLVQPVGSPLSLECTVEGTSNPNLYWYRQAAGRGLQLLFYSVGIGQISSEVPQNLSASRPQDRQFILSSKKLLLSDSGFYLCAWTYVVTGNTEAFFGQGTRLTVV.

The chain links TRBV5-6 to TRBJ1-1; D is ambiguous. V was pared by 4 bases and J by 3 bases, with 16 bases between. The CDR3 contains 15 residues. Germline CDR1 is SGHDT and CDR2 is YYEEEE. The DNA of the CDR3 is TGTGCCAGCAGCCCAGAACTGGGCTTGGACACTGAAGCTTTCTTT. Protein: CASSPELGLDTEAFF.

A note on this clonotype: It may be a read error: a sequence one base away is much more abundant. The CDR3 region has the DNA TGTGCCAGCAGCTGGGCAGGGAACTCCTATAATTCACCCCTCCACTTT. Residues: CASSWAGNSYNSPLHF. The V and J genes are TRBV7-9 and TRBJ1-6, with D possibly being TRBD1 (5 bases). Trimming cost V 4 bases and J 0 bases, with 10 bases left between them. From germline, CDR1 is SEHNR and CDR2 FQNEAQ (reference sequence). The CDR3 loop spans 16 amino acids.

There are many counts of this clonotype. The CDR3 sequence: CASSLSMGGLGELFF. The DNA of the CDR3 is TGTGCCAGCAGTTTAAGTATGGGGGGTCTCGGGGAGCTGTTTTTT. The chain combines TRBV28 with TRBJ2-2; perhaps TRBD2 as D (6 bases). This CDR3 is 15 amino acids long. V was pared by 2 bases and J by 7 bases, with 14 bases between. CDR1 and CDR2 from the germline V gene are MDHEN and SYDVKM.

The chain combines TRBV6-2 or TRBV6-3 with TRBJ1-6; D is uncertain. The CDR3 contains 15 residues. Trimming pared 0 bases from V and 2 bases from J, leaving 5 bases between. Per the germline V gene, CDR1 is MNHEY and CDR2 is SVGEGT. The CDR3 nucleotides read TGTGCCAGCAGTTACTCTAGGGCCTATAATTCACCCCTCCACTTT. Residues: CASSYSRAYNSPLHF.

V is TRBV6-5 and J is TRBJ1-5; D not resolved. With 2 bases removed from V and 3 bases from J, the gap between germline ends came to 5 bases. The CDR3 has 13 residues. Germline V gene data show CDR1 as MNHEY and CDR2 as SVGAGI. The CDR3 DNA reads TGTGCCAGCAGTTACAACGACAATCAGCCCCAGCATTTT. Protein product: CASSYNDNQPQHF.

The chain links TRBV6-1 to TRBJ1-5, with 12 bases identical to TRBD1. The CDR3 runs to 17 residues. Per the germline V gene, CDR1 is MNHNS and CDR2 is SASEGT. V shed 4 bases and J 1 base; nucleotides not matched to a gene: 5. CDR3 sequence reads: CASSAGTGGASNQPQHF. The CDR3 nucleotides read TGTGCCAGCAGTGCCGGGACAGGGGGCGCGAGCAATCAGCCCCAGCATTTT.

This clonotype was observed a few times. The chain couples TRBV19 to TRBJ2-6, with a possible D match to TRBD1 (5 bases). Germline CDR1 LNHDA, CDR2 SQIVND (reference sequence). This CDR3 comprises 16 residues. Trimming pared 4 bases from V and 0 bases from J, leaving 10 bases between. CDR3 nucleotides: TGTGCCAGTAGTAACAGGCGCAGCTCTGGGGCCAACGTCCTGACTTTC. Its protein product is CASSNRRSSGANVLTF.

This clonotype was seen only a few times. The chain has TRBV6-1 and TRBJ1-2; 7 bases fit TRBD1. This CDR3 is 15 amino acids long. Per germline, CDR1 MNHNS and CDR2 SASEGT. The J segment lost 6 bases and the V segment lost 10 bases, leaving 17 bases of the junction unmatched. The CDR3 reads CATLLQAGQVDGYTF. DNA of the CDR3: TGTGCCACCCTCCTCCAGGCCGGACAGGTGGATGGCTACACCTTC.

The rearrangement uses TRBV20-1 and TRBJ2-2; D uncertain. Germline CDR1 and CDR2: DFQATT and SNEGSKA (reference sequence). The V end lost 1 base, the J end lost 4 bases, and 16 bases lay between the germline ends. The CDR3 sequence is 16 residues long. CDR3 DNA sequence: TGCAGTGCTAGAGGCCACGTAGTAGCCGGCACCGGGGAGCTGTTTTTT. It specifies CSARGHVVAGTGELFF.

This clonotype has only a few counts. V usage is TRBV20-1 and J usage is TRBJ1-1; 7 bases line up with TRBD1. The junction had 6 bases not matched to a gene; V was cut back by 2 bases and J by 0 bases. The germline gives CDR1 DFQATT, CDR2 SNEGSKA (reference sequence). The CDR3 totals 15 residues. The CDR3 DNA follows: TGCAGTGCTAGACGGACAGGACCTATGAACACTGAAGCTTTCTTT. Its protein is CSARRTGPMNTEAFF.

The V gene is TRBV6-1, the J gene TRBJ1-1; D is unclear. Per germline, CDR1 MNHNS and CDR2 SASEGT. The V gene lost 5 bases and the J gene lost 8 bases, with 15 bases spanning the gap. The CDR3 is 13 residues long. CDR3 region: CASSPTGWGEAFF. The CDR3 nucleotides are TGTGCCAGCAGTCCCACGGGGTGGGGAGAAGCTTTCTTT.

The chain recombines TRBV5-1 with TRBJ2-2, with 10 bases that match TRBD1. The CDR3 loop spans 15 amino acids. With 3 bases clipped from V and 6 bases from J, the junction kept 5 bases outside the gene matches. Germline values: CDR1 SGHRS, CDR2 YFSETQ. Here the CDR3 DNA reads TGCGCCAGCAGCTCCGGGACAGGGGTGGCCGGGGAGCTGTTTTTT. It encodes CASSSGTGVAGELFF. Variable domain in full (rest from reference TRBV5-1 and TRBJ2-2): KAGVTQTPRYLIKTRGQQVTLSCSPISGHRSVSWYQQTPGQGLQFLFEYFSETQRNKGNFPGRFSGRQFSNSRSEMNVSTLELGDSALYLCASSSGTGVAGELFFGEGSRLTVL.

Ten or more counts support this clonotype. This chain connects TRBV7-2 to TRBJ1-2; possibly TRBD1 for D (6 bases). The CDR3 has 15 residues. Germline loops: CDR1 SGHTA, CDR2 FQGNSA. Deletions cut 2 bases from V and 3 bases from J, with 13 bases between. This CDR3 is CASSLQGSGDYGYTF. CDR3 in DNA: TGTGCCAGCAGCTTACAGGGGTCGGGGGACTATGGCTACACCTTC.

The CDR3 is CASSQGGPGRRYEQYF. The DNA for the CDR3 is TGTGCCAGCAGCCAAGGGGGTCCGGGGCGTCGGTACGAGCAGTACTTC. The chain joins TRBV3-1 to TRBJ2-7, with D possibly being TRBD1 or TRBD2 (5 bases each). V was trimmed by 1 base and J by 4 bases, leaving 17 bases between them. CDR1 is LGHDT, CDR2 YNNKEL, per germline (reference sequence). The CDR3 sequence is 16 residues long.

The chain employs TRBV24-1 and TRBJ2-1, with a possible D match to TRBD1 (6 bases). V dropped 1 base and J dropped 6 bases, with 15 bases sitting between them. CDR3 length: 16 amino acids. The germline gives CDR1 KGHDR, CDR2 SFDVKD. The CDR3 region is CATSDLNRERGNEQFF. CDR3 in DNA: TGTGCCACCAGTGATTTAAACAGGGAACGAGGCAATGAGCAGTTCTTC.

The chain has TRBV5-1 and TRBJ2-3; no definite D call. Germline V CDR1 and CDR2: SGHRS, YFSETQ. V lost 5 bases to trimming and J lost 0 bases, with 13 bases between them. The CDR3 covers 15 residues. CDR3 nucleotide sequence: TGCGCCAGCAGAACTGGGCAGACTAGCACAGATACGCAGTATTTT. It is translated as CASRTGQTSTDTQYF.

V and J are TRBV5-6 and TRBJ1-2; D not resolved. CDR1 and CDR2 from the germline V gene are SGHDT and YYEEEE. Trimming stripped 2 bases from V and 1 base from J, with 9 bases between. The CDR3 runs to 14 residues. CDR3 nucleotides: TGTGCCAGCAGCTTCGGGAGAAGTAACTATGGCTACACCTTC. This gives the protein CASSFGRSNYGYTF. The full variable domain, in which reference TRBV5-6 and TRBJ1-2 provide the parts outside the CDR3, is DAGVTQSPTHLIKTRGQQVTLRCSPKSGHDTVSWYQQALGQGPQFIFQYYEEEERQRGNFPDRFSGHQFPNYSSELNVNALLLGDSALYLCASSFGRSNYGYTFGSGTRLTVV.